Sequencing of this T cell receptor beta chain was carried out in a study of blood T cells in healthy people across ages (dated by TCRdb to 2015 to 2017). In terms of the full investigation: Template switching captured roughly one uniquely barcoded TCR beta cDNA molecule per two T cells in model experiments. To track age-related changes in TCR beta repertoire diversity, the study relied on deep sequencing normalized with unique cDNA molecular identifiers. The donors were divided into four age groups: young (average approximately 17 years), middle-aged (about 41), aged (roughly 66) and long-lived (82). Donors of different ages were randomly distributed across sequencing lanes to avoid experimental bias. Two additional independent replicas of 1 million unique cDNA reads from the same blood draw were analyzed for two donors (one aged 18 to 29 and one aged 80 or older).

Here is what the overall study found, with its caveats: Observed TCR beta diversity per million T cells fell roughly linearly with age, and a significant reduction was already apparent by age around 39. Estimates of total diversity based on one million sequenced T cells were considered lower bounds and underestimates. Compared with the aged group, more naive CD4+ T cells, fewer expanded clones and increased TCR diversity were shown by the long-lived group, suggesting age selection. Because profiling used bulk unsorted PBMCs, naive and antigen-experienced compartments could not be compared conclusively. Because the CMV infection status of the donors was unknown, age-related changes in expanded clonotypes may potentially have been confounded. Observed TCR beta diversity correlated strongly with the percentage of naive T cells measured by flow cytometry.

Relative to germline, V is 6 bases shorter and J is 0 bases shorter, with 6 bases between their ends. The CDR3 runs 11 residues from the cysteine to the phenylalanine. The DNA shown is the 33-base CDR3, in frame from base 1. The germline V gene (reference sequence) gives CDR1 as DFQATT and CDR2 as SNEGSKA. This clonotype was counted many times. What this receptor recognizes is not known. Base qualities are not provided; no much larger clone lies one nucleotide away. The protocol used for the library was 5' RACE. Data came from an Illumina HiSeq 2500. A second PCR of roughly 7 to 11 cycles was performed with a sample-barcoded 5' primer and a J-beta primer mix. Each TCR beta cDNA molecule received a unique molecular identifier from a template-switch 5' adaptor carrying 12 random nucleotides. Each sample yielded at least 2.5 million CDR3-containing paired-end reads. The Mint cDNA synthesis kit, primed by a TRBC-specific oligonucleotide, was used to synthesize first-strand cDNA from all RNA. Following uracil-DNA glycosylase treatment, a first 18-cycle PCR with universal primers M1SS and BC2_uni_R was performed on all cDNA. In the source study's methods: Each sample was normalized by randomly selecting 1 million high-quality reads, each carrying a distinct molecular identifier. Reads with shared molecular identifiers were discarded instead of being binned into consensus sequences. MiTCR, set to a Q25 quality threshold and the strictest error-elimination algorithm, was used for CDR3 identification, clonotype clustering and error correction. A nonparametric unseen species model using Euler transformation provided a lower-bound estimate of total TCR beta diversity. The public reads were quality trimmed at Q25 with fastp and then assembled into clones with MiXCR by TCRdb, keeping productive beta chains. Rows merge per CDR3 protein into single entries with the most common DNA and genes. The V and J calls and clone size come from TCRdb's table, not from the authors' own analysis. The sample table records around 940,000 distinct CDR3 sequences; 45% to 60% of these occur just once. The ten largest make up around 21% of the sample.

Donors were under 40 systemically healthy Caucasian individuals from Russia aged about 6 to 100 years. Each donor gave ten milliliters of peripheral blood, drawn into EDTA-treated Vacutainer tubes. Ficoll-Paque density-gradient centrifugation was used to isolate PBMCs, with at least 7 million per sample. Total RNA, at least 6 micrograms per sample, was extracted from PBMCs with Trizol reagent. The percentages of naive CD45RAhigh/CD27high T cells were determined by flow cytometry on a PBMC aliquot from every donor. This receptor was taken from a woman in her sixties or seventies in good health. The V and J segments used are TRBV20-1 and TRBJ2-7; the D gene remains uncertain. The sample taken for sequencing was blood. CDR3 protein: CSAPISYEQYF. At the DNA level, the sequence is TGCAGTGCCCCTATCTCCTACGAGCAGTACTTC.